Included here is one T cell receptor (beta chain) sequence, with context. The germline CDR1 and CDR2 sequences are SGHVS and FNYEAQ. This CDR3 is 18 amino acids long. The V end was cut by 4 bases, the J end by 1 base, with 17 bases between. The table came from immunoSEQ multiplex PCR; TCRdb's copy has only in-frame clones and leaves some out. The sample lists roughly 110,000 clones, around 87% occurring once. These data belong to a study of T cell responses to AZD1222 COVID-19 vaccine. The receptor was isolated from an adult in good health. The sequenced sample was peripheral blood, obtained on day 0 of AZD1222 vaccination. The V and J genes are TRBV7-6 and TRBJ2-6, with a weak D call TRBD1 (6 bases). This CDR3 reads CASSSGVRGRSGANVLTF. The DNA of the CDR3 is TGTGCCAGCAGCTCAGGGGTCAGGGGAAGGTCTGGGGCCAACGTCCTGACTTTC. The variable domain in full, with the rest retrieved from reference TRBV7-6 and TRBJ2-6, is GAGVSQSPRYKVTKRGQDVALRCDPISGHVSLYWYRQALGQGPEFLTYFNYEAQQDKSGLPNDRFSAERPEGSISTLTIQRTEQRDSAMYRCASSSGVRGRSGANVLTFGAGSRLTVL.